Listed below are T cell receptor beta chains from one sample, sequenced in a study of identifying expanded T cells in peripheral blood. Produced via immunoSEQ multiplex PCR; TCRdb's table is partial and in-frame only. The table includes 100,000 to 150,000 clones, 86% detected once. Sequenced: blood. These receptors were obtained from a person aged 18-69 years in good health. Each CDR3 is given with its conserved first and last residue. The D gene is left open where the match is weak. Only part of the rows carry a size: once, few, many, or a class if the clone is expanded.

d_call clone_size j_call v_call cdr3_nt cdr3_aa
TRBD1 . TRBJ1-1 TRBV7-9 TGTGCCAGCAGCTTAGAGAGGGGGCTCGTAGGGAACACTGAAGCTTTCTTT CASSLERGLVGNTEAFF
TRBD2 . TRBJ2-3 TRBV5-1 TGCGCCAGCAGCTCGAAAAGCGGGGGGCCCGCAGATACGCAGTATTTT CASSSKSGGPADTQYF
. . TRBJ2-7 TRBV5-6 TGTGCCAGCAGCTTGGTCGCCAGGGTTTCGGGATACGAGCAGTACTTC CASSLVARVSGYEQYF
. . TRBJ2-7 TRBV14 TGTGCCAGCAGCCAAGTGAACAGAACCTACGAGCAGTACTTC CASSQVNRTYEQYF
TRBD1 . TRBJ2-2 TRBV5-1 TGCGCCAGCAGCTCCGGTGGGGACAGGGGACCGACCGGGGAGCTGTTTTTT CASSSGGDRGPTGELFF
. once TRBJ2-7 TRBV6-1 TGTGCCAGCGGTGCCAGGCTCGCCTACGAGCAGTACTTC CASGARLAYEQYF
TRBD1 . TRBJ1-5 TRBV10-1 TGCGCCAGCAGTGAGGCAGGGGGATTCAATCAGCCCCAGCATTTT CASSEAGGFNQPQHF
TRBD2 . TRBJ2-2 TRBV7-8 TGTGCCAGCAGCCCGCCAGCGGGGTTCAGCACCGGGGAGCTGTTTTTT CASSPPAGFSTGELFF
TRBD2 . TRBJ2-7 TRBV18 TGTGCCAGCTCACCAAGACTAGCGGCTCGTTACGAGCAGTACTTC CASSPRLAARYEQYF
. few TRBJ1-2 TRBV29-1 TGCAGCGCCGGCGACTATGGCTACACCTTC CSAGDYGYTF
. . TRBJ2-4 TRBV11-2 TGTGCCAGCAGCTTAGTGCAGGGCCAAAACATTCAGTACTTC CASSLVQGQNIQYF
TRBD1 . TRBJ1-1 TRBV5-4 TGTGCCAGCAGCTTTCGACAGGGGAGAGGGAACACTGAAGCTTTCTTT CASSFRQGRGNTEAFF
. . TRBJ2-7 TRBV2 TGTGCCAGCAGTGAAGCTTTTGCAGGGAACGAGCAGTACTTC CASSEAFAGNEQYF
. once TRBJ1-5 TRBV18 TGTGCCAGCTCAGGCGGGGATCAGCCCCAGCATTTT CASSGGDQPQHF
TRBD1 . TRBJ1-4 TRBV7-2 TGTGCCAGCAGTTCCTCGTCGGACAGGGGTGCCGAAAAACTGTTTTTT CASSSSSDRGAEKLFF
. . TRBJ1-1 TRBV6-4 TGTGCCAGCAGTGAGTCAGGGATGAACACTGAAGCTTTCTTT CASSESGMNTEAFF
TRBD2 . TRBJ2-1 TRBV25-1 TGTGCCAGCAGTGCACGGGGACTAGCCGGTATAAATGAGCAGTTCTTC CASSARGLAGINEQFF
. . TRBJ2-7 TRBV27 TGTGCCAGCAGTCCAGGGGGGGGCCCAGAGCAGTACTTC CASSPGGGPEQYF
. . TRBJ1-2 TRBV28 TGTGCCAGCAGTTTAATGAGGGCTTATGGCTACACCTTC CASSLMRAYGYTF
TRBD2 . TRBJ2-3 TRBV10-1 TGCGCCAGCAGCCGGGAGGGCCCGGGCACAGATACGCAGTATTTT CASSREGPGTDTQYF
TRBD2 . TRBJ2-1 TRBV7-9 TGTGCCAGCGTAGCGGGAGCCAACTACAATGAGCAGTTCTTC CASVAGANYNEQFF
TRBD2 . TRBJ2-7 TRBV20-1 TGCAGTGCTACGGGGGGCTACGAGCAGTACTTC CSATGGYEQYF
. . TRBJ2-1 TRBV9 TGTGCCAGCAGCGTGCCCCGCGGGGCCCCGGCGGTCCACAATGAGCAGTTCTTC CASSVPRGAPAVHNEQFF
TRBD2 . TRBJ2-5 TRBV19 TGTGCCAGTAGTATCTTCCCCAGCGGGAGTGGAGAGACCCAGTACTTC CASSIFPSGSGETQYF
TRBD2 . TRBJ2-5 TRBV6-6 TGTGCCAGCACTTTCTCAGCGGGAGGAGGCCAAGAGACCCAGTACTTC CASTFSAGGGQETQYF